This T cell receptor beta chain is from a study of CD8 T cell repertoires and HIV-1 epitope variants. Profiled with immunoSEQ multiplex PCR; TCRdb holds only in-frame clones, not every one. Here the sample spans thousands of clones, 68% being singletons. Note on this clone: Its antigen is as yet unknown.

V was cut by 4 bases and J by 5 bases, with 6 bases left in between. The CDR3 is 12 residues long. The germline gives CDR1 SEHNR, CDR2 FQNEAQ (reference sequence). The sequence was collected from a male donor with HIV. The rearrangement links TRBV7-9 to TRBJ1-5; D call uncertain. Input material: cultured CD8+ T cells derived from PBMCs. The CDR3: CASSSQDQPQHF. The CDR3 DNA sequence: TGTGCCAGCAGCTCTCAGGATCAGCCCCAGCATTTT.